This is a list of T cell receptor beta chains from one sample in a study of blood T cell repertoires in COVID-19. Method: immunoSEQ multiplex PCR; TCRdb's copy keeps in-frame clones and lacks some. This table holds about 120,000 clones, approximately 79% found once. The sequencing input was peripheral blood. The origin of the receptors is a man between 45 and 60 years old with acute or convalescent COVID-19. Both conserved end residues are trimmed from each CDR3. Size is omitted from some rows. Given values are once, few, many or a class for expanded clones.

clone size | V gene | CDR3 protein
- | TRBV6-4 | ASSVRANTEAF
- | TRBV28 | ASSPRTRRSYNEQF
- | TRBV21-1 | ASSAGTGADEQY
- | TRBV20-1 | SASPKQGSSQETQY
- | TRBV6-6 | ASSYSIYRSPLH
- | TRBV28 | ASSNRGNNQPQH
- | TRBV7-2 | ASSLGIGTWSSYEQY
few | TRBV5-1 | ASSLGGANEKLF
- | TRBV24-1 | ATSDHLTGPNHQETQY
few | TRBV7-3 | ASSLGLSTDTQY
- | TRBV5-1 | ASSQGLDPGEQY
- | TRBV9 | ASSPSSGANVLT
- | TRBV11-3 | ASSLSGSGTDTQY
- | TRBV10-1 | ASSVDRGGNEAF
- | TRBV6-1 | ASSEDGGGAFNEQF
- | TRBV27 | ASTSPGGTQY
- | TRBV27 | ASSPLQGRSTEAF
- | TRBV4-1 | ASSQQQGALANYGYT
- | TRBV7-2 | ASRPRPEGYEQY
- | TRBV5-1 | ASSLGTMGNTEAF
- | TRBV4-1 | ASSQDAGAGGYEQY
- | TRBV25-1 | ASSESGDTGELF
- | TRBV6-5 | ASSYEDVNSPLH
- | TRBV15 | ATSRDRDTEAF
- | TRBV3-1/TRBV3-2 | ASSQYGAGVEAF
few | TRBV19 | ASSWLVVDRRYKGYT
- | TRBV9 | ASSVGGQRFTDTQY
- | TRBV27 | ASSPSWAMGPLYGYT
- | TRBV5-1 | ASKDRDNSPLH
few | TRBV14 | ASSQDRGTGNQPQH
few | TRBV20-1 | SASQAGRGYT
- | TRBV27 | ASKPTEYYGYT
few | TRBV28 | ASSLKVVRNQPQH
- | TRBV28 | ASSRQVQETQY
- | TRBV4-1 | ASSHGGSYNSPLH
- | TRBV5-1 | ASSLGTAFNEKLF
- | TRBV9 | ASSESLKLTSGRAAYNEQF
- | TRBV19 | ASTPQGGYYGYT
- | TRBV28 | ASFTQGTYEQY
- | TRBV25-1 | ASSEGAGKLF
- | TRBV28 | ASSLQGQGNTEAF
once | TRBV12-5 | ASGLVLAGVSTDTQY
- | TRBV24-1 | ATSDSKGTFDSTDTQY
- | TRBV27 | ASRLVGLDPTGELF
- | TRBV6-5 | ASSAQASGNTIY
- | TRBV11-2 | ASSVNGRSTGELF
few | TRBV10-2 | ASKGVNQPQH
- | TRBV9 | ASSMGGVSYEQY
- | TRBV7-3 | ASSSSGRVRTGELF
- | TRBV15 | ATSRSGTAGGNQPQH
once | TRBV15 | ATSKGQSTDTQY
once | TRBV27 | ASSLNTGFTEAF
- | TRBV10-2 | ASSEGWGRHGL
few | TRBV2 | ASSASSGSYNEQF
once | TRBV3-1/TRBV3-2 | ASSQPRGPLH
- | TRBV6-5 | ASSYSRSGSTEAF
few | TRBV11-2 | ASSILTSGNEQF
- | TRBV7-3 | ASSLTAGGLRSTDTQY
- | TRBV7-2 | ASSLRVNNQPQH
- | TRBV6-5 | ASSYSSRGDGEAF